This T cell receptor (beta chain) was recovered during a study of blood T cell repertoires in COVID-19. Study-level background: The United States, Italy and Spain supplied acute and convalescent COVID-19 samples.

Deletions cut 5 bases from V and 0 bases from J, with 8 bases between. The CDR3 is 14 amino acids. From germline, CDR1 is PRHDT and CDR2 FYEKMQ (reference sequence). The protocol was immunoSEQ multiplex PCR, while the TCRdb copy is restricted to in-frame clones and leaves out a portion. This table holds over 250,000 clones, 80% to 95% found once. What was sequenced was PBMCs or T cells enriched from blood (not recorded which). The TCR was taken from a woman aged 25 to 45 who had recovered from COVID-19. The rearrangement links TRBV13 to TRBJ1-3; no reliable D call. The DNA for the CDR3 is TGTGCCAGCAGCCCGATGAGCTCTGGAAACACCATATATTTT. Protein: CASSPMSSGNTIYF.